The entry below describes one T cell receptor (beta chain). As yet, its antigen is unknown. This sample is part of a study of shared clonotypes between healthy human individuals. Study-level background: A donor's plate count was three for CD4 naive and three for CD4 memory; CD8 naive had two and CD8 memory one.

This table comes from immunoSEQ multiplex PCR, and its TCRdb copy is limited to in-frame clones, with some not included. The data show around 2,000,000 clones, around 96% seen once. Findings of the study overall: Relative to clonotypes present in all four donors, those not shared had lower generation probabilities. Donor clonotype sharing was expected to depend on sequencing depth.

CD45RO-negative cells were positively selected for CCR7, leaving out terminally differentiated effector memory CD45RA+ cells. All participating donors were Caucasian adults from Nashville, Tennessee. The receptor comes from a man in his late teens or twenties in good health. The sequenced sample was naive CD8+ T cells sorted from blood.

The CDR3: CASGFPENYGYTF. The DNA of the CDR3 is TGTGCTAGTGGTTTCCCGGAGAACTATGGCTACACCTTC. This chain connects TRBV12-5 to TRBJ1-2; D gene unclear. The germline V and J ends were trimmed by 3 bases and 2 bases, with 7 bases remaining between them. The CDR3 totals 13 residues. Germline V gene lookup returns CDR1 LGHNT and CDR2 FRNRAP.